This entry describes one T cell receptor (beta chain). Its antigen is unknown. The sample is drawn from a study of OX40 agonist ivuxolimab in advanced cancers. Study-wide background: Patients took ivuxolimab, an agonistic anti-OX40 (CD134) antibody. Dose-escalation patients had hepatocellular carcinoma, melanoma, renal cell or head and neck cancer. General study points: Within 6 weeks, CD4+ and CD8+ blood T cells expanded clonally at 0.1 to 3.0 mg/kg. With doses of 0.1-3.0 mg/kg, partial responders showed among the lowest clonal expansion.

TCRdb's table, derived via immunoSEQ multiplex PCR, lists solely in-frame clones and lacks some. The sample consists of about 120,000 clones, 75% to 90% of them appearing once. The source is an adult with an advanced solid tumor such as melanoma, head and neck, liver or kidney cancer. Sample: CD4+ or CD8+ T cells sorted from blood, taken in a trial of the OX40 agonist ivuxolimab.

CDR3 in DNA: TGTGCCAGCAGTTCAGTCACAACCCTCCTCTATGGCTACACCTTC. This gives the protein CASSSVTTLLYGYTF. The rearrangement uses TRBV6-5 and TRBJ1-2; D unresolved. The CDR3 contains 15 residues. Germline values: CDR1 MNHEY, CDR2 SVGAGI. Trimming removed 4 bases at V and 4 bases at J, with 16 bases between.